This T cell receptor (beta chain) was captured in a study of early T cells in non-severe SARS-CoV-2 infection. Study-level background: Unsorted whole blood bulk RNA was sequenced, with unpaired chains.

Notes on the study in general: VDJdb matching, biased toward anti-spike CD8 responses, missed private and CD4 specificities.

Attachment of unique molecular identifiers was made to individual cDNA molecules. TCRdb recomputed calls from the 5' RACE reads with MiXCR, one row per CDR3 protein. In the table there are more than 55,000 distinct CDR3 sequences, 9.5% to 15% of which are singletons. Ten or more counts support this clonotype. Its target is unknown. This receptor was identified in an adult who was a healthcare worker with PCR-confirmed SARS-CoV-2 infection or an uninfected control (not recorded which). The sample was whole blood.

The CDR3 DNA reads TGCAGCGTCGGAGGGCAGGGCGGGGGCTACACCTTC. Protein product: CSVGGQGGGYTF. The chain uses TRBV29-1 and TRBJ1-2; D might be TRBD1 (5 bases). Trimming left V 6 bases short and J 8 bases short, with 16 bases between. The germline CDR1 and CDR2 sequences are SQVTM and ANQGSEA. The CDR3 length is 12 residues.